The 5 T cell receptor beta chains below were found in one sample sequenced in a study of T cells expressing NK-cell markers. No DNA is given; TCRdb re-called the 5' RACE reads and lists each CDR3 protein once. In total, the table holds some 390,000 distinct CDR3 sequences. The sequencing sample was made of blood T cells: a sorted CD56 or NKG2C T cell subset, CD4+ or CD8+ T cells, or bulk PBMC T cells (not recorded which). Receptors originate from a woman aged 45-65 years in good health.

This chain connects TRBV29-1 to TRBJ2-1. The CDR3 is made up of 11 amino acids. Per the germline V gene, CDR1 is SQVTM and CDR2 is ANQGSEA. CDR3 residues: CSVDRASEQFF.

The chain joins TRBV6-6 to TRBJ2-2; with no DNA, the TCRdb D assignment of TRBD2 cannot be verified. The CDR3 consists of 15 residues. Per the germline V gene, CDR1 is MNHNY and CDR2 is SVGAGI (reference sequence). The CDR3 region is CASSSSLWIDGELFF.

The chain combines TRBV5-1 with TRBJ2-3; there is no DNA to check the TCRdb D call of TRBD2. CDR3 length: 16 residues. From germline, CDR1 is SGHRS and CDR2 YFSETQ. CDR3 residues: CASRLTSGSSTDTQYF.

The chain links TRBV30 to TRBJ2-7; TCRdb proposes TRBD2, but this gene call is untestable without DNA. The CDR3 has 13 residues. CDR1 is GTSNPN and CDR2 is SVGIG in the germline V gene (reference sequence). The chain's CDR3 is CAWEGEKDYEQYF.

The chain combines TRBV18 with TRBJ2-3. Germline V gene data show CDR1 as KGHSH and CDR2 as LQKENI. This CDR3 region has 13 residues. The CDR3 loop reads CASSPTWRDTQYF.